The 17 T cell receptor beta chains below all came from one sample that was sequenced in a study of blood T cell repertoires in COVID-19. TCRdb's copy holds only in-frame clones and misses some; the assay was immunoSEQ multiplex PCR. The sample has some 130,000 clones, around 73% seen once; the top ten hold 10% to 11%. Input material: peripheral blood. The receptors were sampled from a man in his 60s who had recovered from COVID-19.

In its sample, this clone was seen once. The J gene is TRBJ1-1, the V gene TRBV28; a weak D match, TRBD1 (5 bases). The ends were cut back, 7 bases at V and 3 bases at J, with 21 bases in the middle. The CDR3 sequence is 16 residues long. Germline values: CDR1 MDHEN, CDR2 SYDVKM. Here the CDR3 reads CASNLRWAGGDTEAFF. Written as DNA, the CDR3 is TGTGCCAGCAATCTACGGTGGGCGGGGGGGGACACTGAAGCTTTCTTT.

The rearrangement joins TRBV10-3 to TRBJ1-2; 9 bases are a match to TRBD1. The CDR3 spans 14 residues. J was trimmed by 7 bases and V by 3 bases; bases with no gene match: 6. Germline CDR1 reads ENHRY; CDR2 reads SYGVKD. The CDR3 reads CAISEPGQGPGYTF. The CDR3 nucleotides are TGTGCCATCAGTGAACCGGGACAGGGTCCTGGCTACACCTTC.

The chain uses TRBV2 and TRBJ1-5, with 10 bases matching TRBD1. Germline CDR1 reads SNHLY; CDR2 reads FYNNEI. The CDR3 consists of 14 residues. Trimming cost V 6 bases and J 6 bases; bases outside gene matches: 5. The CDR3 DNA follows: TGTGCCAGCAGCCGGGACAGGGGTTTTCAGCCCCAGCATTTT. Residues: CASSRDRGFQPQHF.

CDR3 region: CASSFSGVLTDTQYF. The CDR3 DNA sequence: TGTGCCAGCAGCTTCTCGGGAGTCCTAACAGATACGCAGTATTTT. The chain joins TRBV5-4 to TRBJ2-3, with D perhaps TRBD2 (6 bases). The V end lost 2 bases, the J end lost 3 bases, and 13 bases lay between the germline ends. CDR3 size: 15 residues. CDR1 is SGHNT, CDR2 YYREEE, per germline (reference sequence).

In its sample, this clone was seen many times. V usage is TRBV3-1 (or the pseudogene TRBV3-2) and J usage is TRBJ1-1; D is unclear. The CDR3 contains 13 residues. CDR1 is LGHDT and CDR2 is YNNKEL in the germline V gene (reference sequence). The V gene lost 0 bases and the J gene lost 5 bases, with 7 bases spanning the gap. CDR3 amino acids: CASSQESRTEAFF. The CDR3 DNA reads as TGTGCCAGCAGCCAAGAGTCCCGGACTGAAGCTTTCTTT.

This rearrangement joins TRBV2 to TRBJ2-1; 12 positions match TRBD2. Trimming took 6 bases from V and 4 from J; bases not matched to a gene: 4. Germline loops: CDR1 SNHLY, CDR2 FYNNEI. The CDR3 spans 15 residues. Written as DNA, the CDR3 is TGTGCCAGCAGCCCCGGACTAGCGGGGTACAATGAGCAGTTCTTC. Amino acid sequence: CASSPGLAGYNEQFF.

The V gene is TRBV4-2, the J gene TRBJ2-7; maybe TRBD2 (5 bases). There are 15 residues in the CDR3. CDR1 and CDR2 from the germline V gene are LGHNA and YNFKEQ. V dropped 0 bases and J dropped 1 base, with 10 bases sitting between them. The CDR3: CASSQDWRPSYEQYF. The CDR3 nucleotides are TGTGCCAGCAGCCAAGATTGGAGGCCTTCCTACGAGCAGTACTTC.

The rearrangement joins TRBV19 to TRBJ2-3, with a weak D call TRBD2 (6 bases). Looked up from germline, CDR1 is LNHDA and CDR2 is SQIVND (reference sequence). This CDR3 region has 13 residues. The V end lost 9 bases, the J end lost 1 base, and 11 bases lay between the germline ends. Written as DNA, the CDR3 is TGTGCCAGCTCTAGCGAGCGCACAGATACGCAGTATTTT. It translates to CASSSERTDTQYF.

CDR3 loop: CASSQASGLAGASPSYNEQFF. The CDR3 bases are TGTGCCAGCAGCCAAGCGTCGGGACTAGCGGGGGCCTCACCCTCCTACAATGAGCAGTTCTTC. The chain links TRBV4-2 to TRBJ2-1, with 14 bases lining up with TRBD2. This CDR3 has 21 residues. J lost 0 bases, V lost 1 base, and 11 bases had no gene match. Looked up from germline, CDR1 is LGHNA and CDR2 is YNFKEQ.

The CDR3 coding sequence is TGTGCCAGCAGCTTTAGCGGGGTAGGGACCGGGGAGCTGTTTTTT. It yields the protein CASSFSGVGTGELFF. The chain has TRBV7-2 and TRBJ2-2; the match to TRBD2 covers 8 bases. The V gene's germline CDR1 is SGHTA and CDR2 FQGNSA. Losses at the gene ends were 3 bases for V and 5 bases for J; bases not matched to a gene: 5. CDR3 length: 15 amino acids.

The chain recombines TRBV21-1 with TRBJ1-4; the table's D call, TRBD1, was not checked against the DNA. TRBV21-1 is shown as a pseudogene. The CDR3 consists of 14 residues. This CDR3 is CASPKGAPNEKLFF. The CDR3 DNA reads as TGTGCCAGTCCCAAGGGGGCACCTAATGAAAAACTGTTTTTT.

V usage is TRBV7-2 and J usage is TRBJ1-5; tentatively, D is TRBD1 (5 bases). Trimming removed 3 bases from V and 5 bases from J, with 8 bases in between. The CDR3 consists of 13 residues. Germline V gene data show CDR1 as SGHTA and CDR2 as FQGNSA. The CDR3 sequence: CASSFGGDQPQHF. CDR3 DNA: TGTGCCAGCAGCTTCGGAGGGGATCAGCCCCAGCATTTT.

The gene calls are TRBV29-1 and TRBJ2-7; a weak D match, TRBD2 (6 bases). The V gene's germline CDR1 is SQVTM and CDR2 ANQGSEA. The CDR3 is made up of 14 amino acids. The CDR3 nucleotides are TGCAGTATCGCTTCCGGGGGTGGATATACGAGGCAGTACTTC. It yields the protein CSIASGGGYTRQYF.

The chain employs TRBV6-6 and TRBJ2-7, with D possibly being TRBD2 (5 bases). Trimming took off 2 bases at V and 0 bases at J, with 14 bases between the two ends. Germline V gene sequence: CDR1 MNHNY, CDR2 SVGAGI (reference sequence). This CDR3 is 16 amino acids long. CDR3 nucleotide sequence: TGTGCCAGCAGTTACCGACCGGGGATGAGCTCCTACGAGCAGTACTTC. It is translated as CASSYRPGMSSYEQYF.

The V and J genes are TRBV6-4 and TRBJ2-1; possibly TRBD2 for D (5 bases). The V gene's germline CDR1 is MRHNA and CDR2 SNTAGT. V lost 6 bases and J lost 9, with 9 bases in between. This CDR3 spans 11 amino acids. Written as DNA, the CDR3 is TGTGCCAGCAGCCTCGGAGGTGAGCAGTTCTTC. Translated: CASSLGGEQFF.

This chain connects TRBV7-3 to TRBJ2-7; tentatively, D is TRBD1 (6 bases). Trimming left V 1 base short and J 6 bases short, with 13 bases between. The CDR3 length is 14 residues. Germline V gene sequence: CDR1 SGHTA, CDR2 FQGTGA. CDR3 bases: TGTGCCAGCAGCTTAATAGGGACACCAAGCGAGCAGTACTTC. This translates into CASSLIGTPSEQYF.

The rearrangement links TRBV19 to TRBJ2-1; 9 nucleotides agree with TRBD1. Germline CDR1 reads LNHDA; CDR2 reads SQIVND (reference sequence). Trimming at V came to 7 bases and at J to 2 bases, leaving 12 bases not matched to a gene. This CDR3 comprises 17 residues. The CDR3 bases are TGTGCCAGTACTAAAACCCTCGGGACAGGGACCTACAATGAGCAGTTCTTC. Its protein is CASTKTLGTGTYNEQFF.